A selection of T cell receptor beta chains follows, all from one sample in a study of T cell responses to AZD1222 COVID-19 vaccine. Profiling relied on immunoSEQ multiplex PCR, and the TCRdb table lists in-frame clones only, not all of them. The sample carries approximately 110,000 clones, more than 70% recorded once. The specimen comprised peripheral blood, sampled on day 0 of AZD1222 vaccination. The receptors shown here come from an adult in good health. The CDR3 runs from the conserved cysteine through the conserved F or W. The order of the fields is J gene, D gene, V gene, clone size, CDR3 DNA, CDR3 protein. D genes are given only for firm matches. Clone sizes are given selectively: once, few, many, or a class where the clone is expanded.

j_call: TRBJ2-4; d_call: .; v_call: TRBV6-1; clone_size: .; cdr3_nt: TGTGCCAGCAGTGAAGGTTTGGGGGCCAAAAACATTCAGTACTTC; cdr3_aa: CASSEGLGAKNIQYF
j_call: TRBJ2-1; d_call: .; v_call: TRBV5-4; clone_size: .; cdr3_nt: TGTGCCAGCAGCTTGAGCACAGGTACCTTCAATGAGCAGTTCTTC; cdr3_aa: CASSLSTGTFNEQFF
j_call: TRBJ2-5; d_call: TRBD2; v_call: TRBV4-1; clone_size: once; cdr3_nt: TGCGCCAGCAGCCCCCGGCTAGCGGGGGGCAGGGAAGAGACCCAGTACTTC; cdr3_aa: CASSPRLAGGREETQYF
j_call: TRBJ2-7; d_call: .; v_call: TRBV7-2; clone_size: .; cdr3_nt: TGTGCCAGCAGCTTTTCAACAGAGGCGGTCTACGAGCAGTACTTC; cdr3_aa: CASSFSTEAVYEQYF
j_call: TRBJ1-6; d_call: TRBD1; v_call: TRBV6-5; clone_size: once; cdr3_nt: TGTGCCAGCAGATCCGGACAGGGGGGGAGGTCACCCCTCCACTTT; cdr3_aa: CASRSGQGGRSPLHF
j_call: TRBJ1-2; d_call: .; v_call: TRBV12-3/TRBV12-4; clone_size: .; cdr3_nt: TGTGCCAGCAGTTTTAACAGGGTATCGGGCTACACCTTC; cdr3_aa: CASSFNRVSGYTF
j_call: TRBJ1-2; d_call: .; v_call: TRBV28; clone_size: .; cdr3_nt: TGTGCCAGCAGTGAGTACGAGGGGTCGCCCCATGGCTACACCTTC; cdr3_aa: CASSEYEGSPHGYTF
j_call: TRBJ2-1; d_call: .; v_call: TRBV2; clone_size: once; cdr3_nt: TGTGCCACCGGAGAGGGGTGGGGAGAGCAGTTCTTC; cdr3_aa: CATGEGWGEQFF
j_call: TRBJ1-1; d_call: .; v_call: TRBV28; clone_size: .; cdr3_nt: TGTGCCAGCAAAATGAACACTGAAGCTTTCTTT; cdr3_aa: CASKMNTEAFF
j_call: TRBJ2-6; d_call: .; v_call: TRBV7-3; clone_size: .; cdr3_nt: TGTGCCAGCAGGTTCCGGGACGCCGTCTCTGGGGCCAACGTCCTGACTTTC; cdr3_aa: CASRFRDAVSGANVLTF
j_call: TRBJ1-3; d_call: .; v_call: TRBV19; clone_size: .; cdr3_nt: TGTGCCAGTAGTATAGATCTAAGGGGATTAACTGGAAACACCATATATTTT; cdr3_aa: CASSIDLRGLTGNTIYF
j_call: TRBJ1-6; d_call: .; v_call: TRBV7-9; clone_size: .; cdr3_nt: TGTGCCAGCAGCTCCGGACTCTTTTCACCCCTCCACTTT; cdr3_aa: CASSSGLFSPLHF
j_call: TRBJ1-3; d_call: .; v_call: TRBV6-5; clone_size: .; cdr3_nt: TGTGCCAGCATTGGGGGGTCCGGAAACACCATATATTTT; cdr3_aa: CASIGGSGNTIYF
j_call: TRBJ1-1; d_call: TRBD1; v_call: TRBV15; clone_size: .; cdr3_nt: TGTGCCACCAGCACCTCCGGGACAGGGGTGCGTAGAGCTTTCTTT; cdr3_aa: CATSTSGTGVRRAFF
j_call: TRBJ1-5; d_call: TRBD1; v_call: TRBV28; clone_size: .; cdr3_nt: TGTGCCAGCAGTCGGCGGACAGGGGGCGGCAATCAGCCCCAGCATTTT; cdr3_aa: CASSRRTGGGNQPQHF
j_call: TRBJ1-5; d_call: .; v_call: TRBV7-2; clone_size: .; cdr3_nt: TGTGCCAGCAGCTTAGACGCGTTTAGGGGACAGCCCCAGCATTTT; cdr3_aa: CASSLDAFRGQPQHF
j_call: TRBJ2-7; d_call: .; v_call: TRBV19; clone_size: .; cdr3_nt: TGTGCCAGTAGTATAGGGACGGAGTCCTACGAGCAGTACTTC; cdr3_aa: CASSIGTESYEQYF
j_call: TRBJ1-3; d_call: .; v_call: TRBV7-3; clone_size: .; cdr3_nt: TGTGCCAGCAGCTTAGGAGCCTCTGGAAACACCATATATTTT; cdr3_aa: CASSLGASGNTIYF
j_call: TRBJ2-5; d_call: TRBD1; v_call: TRBV18; clone_size: .; cdr3_nt: TGTGCCAGCTCACCTCGGACAGGGCAAGAGACCCAGTACTTC; cdr3_aa: CASSPRTGQETQYF
j_call: TRBJ1-1; d_call: .; v_call: TRBV24-1; clone_size: .; cdr3_nt: TGTGCCACCAGTGACCAAGGGACCCAAGAAGCTTTCTTT; cdr3_aa: CATSDQGTQEAFF
j_call: TRBJ1-2; d_call: TRBD1; v_call: TRBV27; clone_size: many; cdr3_nt: TGTGCCAGCAGAACAGGGGATTCCTCTAACTATGGCTACACCTTC; cdr3_aa: CASRTGDSSNYGYTF
j_call: TRBJ2-1; d_call: TRBD1; v_call: TRBV24-1; clone_size: few; cdr3_nt: TGTGCCACCAGTGATTTGTTGGACAGGGATATGAATGAGCAGTTCTTC; cdr3_aa: CATSDLLDRDMNEQFF